This is a list of T cell receptor beta chains from one sample in a study of shared clonotypes between healthy human individuals. TCRdb's table, derived via immunoSEQ multiplex PCR, lists solely in-frame clones and lacks some. The repertoire holds about 700,000 clones, about 91% seen once, with 24% in the top ten. The specimen was naive CD8+ T cells sorted from blood. These receptors were taken from a man aged 25-40 years in good health. The CDR3 runs from the conserved cysteine through the conserved F or W. D genes are given only for firm matches. Size tells how often a clone was seen (once, few, many) or the class of an expanded clone, and some rows leave it out.

18 TRBD1 TRBJ1-3 TRBV15 - CATSRGETGELEGNTIYF TGTGCCACCAGCAGAGGAGAGACAGGGGAATTGGAAGGAAACACCATATATTTT
15 TRBD1 TRBJ1-1 TRBV29-1 - CSVEGTGGRGTEAFF TGCAGCGTTGAAGGGACAGGGGGCCGAGGTACTGAAGCTTTCTTT
18 TRBD2 TRBJ2-7 TRBV7-2 - CASSLPRQLAGARHEQYF TGTGCCAGCAGCTTACCTCGCCAACTAGCGGGAGCCAGGCACGAGCAGTACTTC
13 TRBD1 TRBJ1-2 TRBV27 - CASSLRTGYGYTF TGTGCCAGCAGTTTACGGACAGGCTATGGCTACACCTTC
16 TRBD2 TRBJ2-7 TRBV9 - CASSVGGLAGGYEQYF TGTGCCAGCAGCGTAGGAGGACTAGCGGGTGGTTACGAGCAGTACTTC
15 - TRBJ2-5 TRBV9 - CASSQSRRLGETQYF TGTGCCAGCAGCCAAAGCAGGCGCCTTGGGGAGACCCAGTACTTC
17 TRBD2 TRBJ2-2 TRBV9 - CASNPGTSRFGTGELFF TGTGCCAGCAACCCCGGGACTAGTCGGTTTGGTACCGGGGAGCTGTTTTTT
18 TRBD2 TRBJ2-3 TRBV6-1 - CASSEGPWLAGHTDTQYF TGTGCCAGCAGTGAAGGCCCCTGGCTAGCGGGACACACAGATACGCAGTATTTT
15 - TRBJ1-4 TRBV9 - CASSSDPATNEKLFF TGTGCCAGCAGCTCGGACCCTGCAACTAATGAAAAACTGTTTTTT
13 TRBD1 TRBJ2-1 TRBV4-1 - CASRETGENEQFF TGCGCCAGCAGAGAGACAGGGGAAAATGAGCAGTTCTTC
20 TRBD1 TRBJ2-6 TRBV5-8 - CASSSSWVGTGEFGANVLTF TGTGCCAGCAGCTCTTCGTGGGTCGGGACAGGGGAGTTTGGGGCCAACGTCCTGACTTTC
15 TRBD1 TRBJ1-1 TRBV5-4 - CASSYGQGRVTEAFF TGTGCCAGCAGCTACGGACAGGGGCGTGTCACTGAAGCTTTCTTT
16 - TRBJ2-7 TRBV11-2 once CASSLGAGLPADEQYF TGTGCCAGCAGCTTAGGTGCCGGGCTCCCGGCGGACGAGCAGTACTTC
12 - TRBJ2-5 TRBV15 - CATSRDSGGQYF TGTGCCACCAGCAGAGATTCCGGGGGCCAGTACTTC
16 - TRBJ2-1 TRBV4-2 - CASSPMDPQFYNEQFF TGTGCCAGCAGCCCTATGGACCCACAATTTTACAATGAGCAGTTCTTC
17 TRBD2 TRBJ2-5 TRBV25-1 once CASSGQLTSGPTETQYF TGTGCCAGCAGTGGACAGCTGACTAGCGGGCCGACGGAGACCCAGTACTTC
13 - TRBJ2-7 TRBV28 - CASSHPTGYEQYF TGTGCCAGCAGTCATCCGACGGGATACGAGCAGTACTTC
16 - TRBJ1-2 TRBV5-1 - CASSLIPTVLPHGYTF TGCGCCAGCAGCTTGATACCGACAGTCCTCCCTCATGGCTACACCTTC